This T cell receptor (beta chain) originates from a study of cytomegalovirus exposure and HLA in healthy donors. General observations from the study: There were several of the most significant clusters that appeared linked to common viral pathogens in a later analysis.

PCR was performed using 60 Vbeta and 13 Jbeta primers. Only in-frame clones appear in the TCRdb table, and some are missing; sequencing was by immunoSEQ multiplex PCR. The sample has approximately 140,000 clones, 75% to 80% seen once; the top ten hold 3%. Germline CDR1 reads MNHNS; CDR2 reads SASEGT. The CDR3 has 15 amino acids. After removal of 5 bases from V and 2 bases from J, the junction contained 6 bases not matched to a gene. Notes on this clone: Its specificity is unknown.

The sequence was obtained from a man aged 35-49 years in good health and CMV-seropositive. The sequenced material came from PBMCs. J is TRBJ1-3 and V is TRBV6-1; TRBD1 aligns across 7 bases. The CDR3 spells CASSPRDRAGNTIYF. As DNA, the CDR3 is TGTGCCAGCAGTCCCCGGGACAGAGCTGGAAACACCATATATTTT.